This T cell receptor (beta chain) was identified in a study of beta chain features in type 1 diabetes. Investigators reverse transcribed all isolated RNA, so they sequenced expressed TCRB transcripts. Data came from immunoSEQ multiplex PCR; TCRdb stores just in-frame clones and leaves some out. The sample has around 150,000 clones; around 63% are singletons. Trimming at V came to 7 bases and at J to 10 bases, leaving 16 bases not matched to a gene. The CDR3 spans 15 residues. Germline assignment: CDR1 MDHEN and CDR2 SYDVKM. Donors underwent one heparinised blood draw, around 120 mL on average. As regards this clone: The antigen is not known.

General study results and limits: Whether HLA type affects TCRB rearrangement stayed undetermined in the present work. In every one of the four CD4+ subsets, TCRB CDR3s were moderately but significantly shorter in Type 1 diabetes patients.

Sequencing was done on a sample of naive CD4+ T cells from blood. The V call is TRBV28, the J call TRBJ2-3, with 8 bases lining up with TRBD2. The receptor was derived from a man aged 30-40 years with type 1 diabetes. Here the CDR3 DNA reads TGTGCCAGCAAAGGGGGTAGCGGGGACCCGCAATCGCAGTATTTT. Translated, it gives CASKGGSGDPQSQYF.